The entry below gives a single TCR beta chain sequence along with its context. The antigen remains undetermined. This specimen comes from a study of OX40 agonist ivuxolimab in advanced cancers. Study as a whole: Among those treated, three patients had partial responses, one with hepatocellular carcinoma and two with cutaneous melanoma.

Study-wide results and limits: By week 6 at 0.1 to 3.0 mg/kg, blood CD4+ and CD8+ T cells had expanded clonally.

Produced via immunoSEQ multiplex PCR; TCRdb's table is partial and in-frame only. There are about 19,000 clones in the sample; around four fifths occur only once, and 14% lies in the top ten. Germline lookup yields CDR1 MNHEY and CDR2 SVGAGI. The CDR3 consists of 13 residues. Unmatched junction bases numbered 4, after V lost 9 bases and J lost 4 bases. The gene calls are TRBV6-5 and TRBJ2-5, with 11 bases identical to TRBD2. This sample comprised CD4+ or CD8+ T cells sorted from blood, obtained in a trial of the OX40 agonist ivuxolimab. The origin of this receptor is an adult with an advanced solid tumor such as melanoma, head and neck, liver or kidney cancer. The CDR3 sequence is CASSGGARETQYF. The DNA of the CDR3 is TGTGCCAGTAGCGGGGGGGCCAGAGAGACCCAGTACTTC.